Each of the 26 T cell receptor beta chains below was sequenced from the same sample in a study of blood T cell repertoires in COVID-19. Sequencing used immunoSEQ multiplex PCR; TCRdb keeps in-frame clones, though not all of them. The sample records about 330,000 clones, roughly 87% being singletons. The sample was peripheral blood. Receptor source: a man aged 30 to 45 with COVID-19, enrolled during active disease.

The V call is TRBV28, the J call TRBJ2-7; D perhaps matches TRBD1 (5 bases). This CDR3 region has 12 residues. V was shortened by 5 bases and J by 7 bases, with 12 bases between the two germline ends. Germline V gives CDR1 MDHEN, CDR2 SYDVKM. This chain's CDR3 is CASSPQGREQYF. CDR3 in DNA: TGTGCCAGCAGTCCGCAGGGTAGGGAGCAGTACTTC.

The V and J genes are TRBV29-1 and TRBJ1-1; 7 bases match TRBD1. The V gene's germline CDR1 is SQVTM and CDR2 ANQGSEA. With 7 bases clipped from V and 1 base from J, the junction kept 6 bases outside the gene matches. This CDR3 region has 13 residues. For the CDR3, the DNA is TGCAGCGCTCCGACAGGGACGAACACTGAAGCTTTCTTT. It translates to CSAPTGTNTEAFF. The variable domain in full, with the rest retrieved from reference TRBV29-1 and TRBJ1-1, is SAVISQKPSRDICQRGTSLTIQCQVDSQVTMMFWYRQQPGQSLTLIATANQGSEATYESGFVIDKFPISRPNLTFSTLTVSNMSPEDSSIYLCSAPTGTNTEAFFGQGTRLTVV.

The V call is TRBV7-9, the J call TRBJ1-4, with 7 bases matching TRBD1. Losses at the gene ends were 5 bases for V and 5 bases for J; bases not matched to a gene: 11. CDR1 is SEHNR, CDR2 FQNEAQ, per germline (reference sequence). The CDR3 runs to 16 residues. CDR3 residues: CASSHEGGTANEKLFF. Here the CDR3 DNA reads TGTGCCAGCAGCCACGAAGGCGGGACAGCAAATGAAAAACTGTTTTTT.

V usage is TRBV6-5 and J usage is TRBJ2-3; D is perhaps TRBD2 (5 bases). V lost 7 bases and J lost 2, with 13 bases in between. The CDR3 totals 14 residues. Germline loops: CDR1 MNHEY, CDR2 SVGAGI. The CDR3 DNA follows: TGTGCCAGCATAATAAGCGGACTCACAGATACGCAGTATTTT. Its translation is CASIISGLTDTQYF.

The chain uses TRBV7-9 and TRBJ2-1, with 7 bases lining up with TRBD1. Germline CDR1 is SEHNR and CDR2 is FQNEAQ (reference sequence). The length of the CDR3 is 16 residues. The V segment lost 2 bases and the J segment 0 bases; nucleotides outside the gene matches: 4. CDR3 nucleotide sequence: TGTGCCAGCAGCTTAAGTTACAGGGGCTCCTACAATGAGCAGTTCTTC. Translation: CASSLSYRGSYNEQFF. The full variable domain, its missing parts supplied by reference TRBV7-9 and TRBJ2-1, is DTGVSQNPRHKITKRGQNVTFRCDPISEHNRLYWYRQTLGQGPEFLTYFQNEAQLEKSRLLSDRFSAERPKGSFSTLEIQRTEQGDSAMYLCASSLSYRGSYNEQFFGPGTRLTVL.

Here the CDR3 DNA reads TGTGCCAGCAGTGAACAGGGGATGAACACTGAAGCTTTCTTT. It codes for CASSEQGMNTEAFF. The rearrangement links TRBV6-4 to TRBJ1-1; 7 nucleotides align to TRBD1. This CDR3 spans 14 amino acids. Germline V gene lookup returns CDR1 MRHNA and CDR2 SNTAGT. V lost 3 bases to trimming and J lost 0 bases; unmatched junction nucleotides: 1.

V usage is TRBV24-1 and J usage is TRBJ1-5; TRBD1 matches at 7 bases. The V gene end was trimmed by 3 bases and the J gene end by 6 bases; junction bases not matched to a gene: 7. The CDR3 runs 15 residues. Germline V gene data show CDR1 as KGHDR and CDR2 as SFDVKD. The DNA for the CDR3 is TGTGCCACCAGTGATGGCAAGACAGGGTTTCAGCCCCAGCATTTT. Translation: CATSDGKTGFQPQHF.

The rearrangement uses TRBV6-6 and TRBJ1-1; no clear D. The ends were cut back, 7 bases at V and 3 bases at J, with 6 bases in the middle. Germline values: CDR1 MNHNY, CDR2 SVGAGI (reference sequence). The CDR3 spans 11 residues. The CDR3, as DNA: TGTGCCAGCACTAAAGACACTGAAGCTTTCTTT. This translates into CASTKDTEAFF.

The V call is TRBV27, the J call TRBJ2-2, with TRBD1 matching 8 bases. The V gene end was trimmed by 6 bases and the J gene end by 0 bases; junction bases not matched to a gene: 6. The CDR3 loop spans 16 amino acids. Per germline, CDR1 MNHEY and CDR2 SMNVEV (reference sequence). The CDR3 DNA reads as TGTGCCAGCAGAGGACAGGGCCGCGCGAACACCGGGGAGCTGTTTTTT. Protein product: CASRGQGRANTGELFF.

This chain uses TRBV7-2 with TRBJ2-1, with 8 bases lining up with TRBD1. Germline trimming cut 3 bases from V and 2 bases from J; bases unmatched to any gene: 3. This CDR3 is 15 amino acids long. From germline, CDR1 is SGHTA and CDR2 FQGNSA. CDR3 sequence: CASSLDRAPYNEQFF. The CDR3 nucleotides are TGTGCCAGCAGCTTGGACAGGGCCCCCTACAATGAGCAGTTCTTC.

The DNA for the CDR3 is TGTGCCAGCGGGCGGGAAACTACCTACGAGCAGTACTTC. This gives the protein CASGRETTYEQYF. V is TRBV27 and J is TRBJ2-7; a possible D gene is TRBD2 (6 bases). Germline assignment: CDR1 MNHEY and CDR2 SMNVEV (reference sequence). Trimming removed 8 bases from V and 2 bases from J, with 13 bases in between. This CDR3 has 13 amino acids.

J is TRBJ1-1 and V is TRBV27, with D hard to call. V lost 2 bases and J 4 bases, leaving 17 bases between the germline ends. CDR1 is MNHEY, CDR2 SMNVEV, per germline (reference sequence). This CDR3 comprises 16 residues. The CDR3 coding sequence is TGTGCCAGCAGTTTAGGCCGTGGATACCGGGGCACTGAAGCTTTCTTT. The encoded protein is CASSLGRGYRGTEAFF.

The chain links TRBV4-2 to TRBJ2-3; 8 bases agree with TRBD2. Trimming at V came to 4 bases and at J to 1 base, leaving 7 bases not matched to a gene. The CDR3 extends over 16 amino acids. Germline V gene data show CDR1 as LGHNA and CDR2 as YNFKEQ. Here the CDR3 DNA reads TGTGCCAGCAGCCCCGCCCCAGCGGGGGGCACAGATACGCAGTATTTT. This encodes CASSPAPAGGTDTQYF.

The chain links TRBV11-2 to TRBJ1-3, with TRBD1 matching 8 bases. Germline V lookup: CDR1 SGHAT, CDR2 FQNNGV. V was pared by 6 bases and J by 0 bases, with 4 bases of the junction left unmatched. This CDR3 region has 15 residues. DNA for the CDR3: TGTGCCAGCAGGCGGGACAGGAGCTCTGGAAACACCATATATTTT. As protein: CASRRDRSSGNTIYF.

V and J are TRBV28 and TRBJ2-7; 9 bases match TRBD1. The CDR3 consists of 19 residues. V trimming: 6 bases; J trimming: 2 bases; junction bases outside the gene matches: 20. Germline CDR1 and CDR2: MDHEN and SYDVKM. The CDR3 region has the DNA TGTGCCAGCAGGACCGGGACAGGGAATGTGAAAGGAGAGACCTACGAGCAGTACTTC. It translates to CASRTGTGNVKGETYEQYF.

The chain couples TRBV4-3 to TRBJ1-3; D is ambiguous. This CDR3 is built from 12 residues. The V gene's germline CDR1 is LGHNA and CDR2 YSLEER. V lost 2 bases, J lost 7 bases, and 6 bases lay in between. The CDR3 is CASSQNWNTIYF. CDR3 nucleotides: TGCGCCAGCAGCCAAAACTGGAACACCATATATTTT.

The rearrangement joins TRBV7-9 to TRBJ1-1, with D uncertain. The CDR3 is made up of 14 amino acids. Trimming left V 7 bases short and J 0 bases short, with 12 bases between. Germline V gene data show CDR1 as SEHNR and CDR2 as FQNEAQ (reference sequence). The CDR3 loop is CASIAGQLNTEAFF. CDR3 sequence (DNA): TGTGCCAGCATCGCTGGGCAGCTGAACACTGAAGCTTTCTTT.

V gene TRBV5-1 combines with J gene TRBJ2-2; perhaps TRBD2 as D (5 bases). Trimming removed 6 bases from V and 2 bases from J, with 11 bases in between. Germline V CDR1 and CDR2: SGHRS, YFSETQ. The CDR3 loop spans 14 amino acids. CDR3 sequence: CASIHGDNTGELFF. DNA of the CDR3: TGCGCCAGCATTCACGGGGATAACACCGGGGAGCTGTTTTTT.

J is TRBJ2-7 and V is TRBV15; 9 bases match TRBD1. Germline-derived CDR1 and CDR2 are LNHNV and YYDKDF (reference sequence). The CDR3 contains 15 residues. After removal of 1 base from V and 6 bases from J, the junction contained 7 bases not matched to a gene. The chain's CDR3 is CATSRVRIQGAEQYF. The CDR3 coding sequence is TGTGCCACCAGCAGAGTCCGAATACAGGGGGCCGAGCAGTACTTC.

J is TRBJ1-1 and V is TRBV28; D is unresolved. Trimming took 3 bases from V and 4 from J, leaving 9 bases between them. Germline-derived CDR1 and CDR2 are MDHEN and SYDVKM. The CDR3 contains 13 residues. The CDR3 region is CASSFDTSTEAFF. Here the CDR3 DNA reads TGTGCCAGCAGTTTTGACACCTCCACTGAAGCTTTCTTT.

The chain combines TRBV27 with TRBJ2-1, with 9 nucleotides matching TRBD2. The CDR3 has 23 residues. Germline CDR1 is MNHEY and CDR2 is SMNVEV (reference sequence). J was trimmed by 0 bases and V by 5 bases; bases with no gene match: 26. This chain's CDR3 is CASSRQPKISSGRSWSSYNEQFF. In DNA form, the CDR3 reads TGTGCCAGCAGTCGGCAGCCCAAGATTAGTAGCGGGAGATCTTGGAGCTCCTACAATGAGCAGTTCTTC.

In its sample, this clone was seen once. The V call is TRBV19, the J call TRBJ2-1; D possibly corresponds to TRBD1 (6 bases). Looked up from germline, CDR1 is LNHDA and CDR2 is SQIVND (reference sequence). V lost 8 bases, J lost 5 bases, and 13 bases lay in between. The CDR3 consists of 13 residues. CDR3 coding DNA: TGTGCCAGTGACCCGGGACAAAACAATGAGCAGTTCTTC. Translation gives CASDPGQNNEQFF.

The chain links TRBV19 to TRBJ2-7; D is unresolved. Germline V gene sequence: CDR1 LNHDA, CDR2 SQIVND (reference sequence). Trimming pared 5 bases from V and 1 base from J, leaving 9 bases between. The CDR3 extends over 13 amino acids. CDR3 nucleotide sequence: TGTGCCAGTAGTTCCACCAGTTCCTACGAGCAGTACTTC. This codes for CASSSTSSYEQYF.

The J gene is TRBJ2-6, the V gene TRBV15; D may be TRBD1 (5 bases). The ends were cut back, 1 base at V and 0 bases at J, with 7 bases in the middle. Per the germline V gene, CDR1 is LNHNV and CDR2 is YYDKDF (reference sequence). The CDR3 spans 16 residues. Here the CDR3 DNA reads TGTGCCACCAGCAGAGGGGGCATCTCTGGGGCCAACGTCCTGACTTTC. It is translated as CATSRGGISGANVLTF.

V is TRBV5-6 and J is TRBJ2-1; 12 nucleotides match TRBD2. Germline-derived CDR1 and CDR2 are SGHDT and YYEEEE. The V gene end was trimmed by 0 bases and the J gene end by 5 bases; junction bases not matched to a gene: 3. The CDR3 spans 16 residues. CDR3 sequence (DNA): TGTGCCAGCAGCTTGGCTAGCGGGGGGGCCGACAATGAGCAGTTCTTC. Encoded protein: CASSLASGGADNEQFF.

This chain connects TRBV15 to TRBJ2-3; tentative D call: TRBD2 (5 bases). This CDR3 region has 14 residues. Trimming took 2 bases from V and 2 from J, leaving 8 bases between them. CDR1 LNHNV and CDR2 YYDKDF come from the germline V gene (reference sequence). CDR3 loop: CATSRMRDTDTQYF. CDR3 bases: TGTGCCACCAGCAGAATGAGGGACACAGATACGCAGTATTTT.